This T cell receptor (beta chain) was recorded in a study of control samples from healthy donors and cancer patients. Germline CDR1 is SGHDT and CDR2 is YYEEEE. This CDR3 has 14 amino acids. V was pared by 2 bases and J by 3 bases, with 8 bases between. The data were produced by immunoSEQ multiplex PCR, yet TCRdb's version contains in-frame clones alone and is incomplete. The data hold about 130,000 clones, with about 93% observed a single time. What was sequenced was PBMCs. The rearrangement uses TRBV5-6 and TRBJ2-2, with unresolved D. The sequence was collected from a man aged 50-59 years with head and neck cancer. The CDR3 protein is CASSFPTDTGELFF. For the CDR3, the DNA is TGTGCCAGCAGCTTTCCCACGGACACCGGGGAGCTGTTTTTT.